This note documents a single T cell receptor (beta chain) sequence. The sample comes from a study of blood T cells in healthy people across ages. V lost 0 bases to trimming and J lost 5 bases, with 22 bases between them. The length of the CDR3 is 18 residues. CDR1 LNHNV and CDR2 YYDKDF come from the germline V gene (reference sequence). Next came a second PCR, run for roughly 6 to 11 cycles, which used a sample-barcoded 5' primer along with a J-beta primer mix. TCRdb reprocessed the 5' RACE reads via MiXCR and lists one record per CDR3 protein. This table has about 670,000 distinct CDR3 sequences, around 43% appearing once.

This chain connects TRBV15 to TRBJ2-5; a possible D gene is TRBD2 (6 bases). This TCR was recovered from an elderly man in good health. The specimen sequenced was blood. The CDR3: CATSRDVVASAFSETQYF. CDR3 nucleotide sequence: TGTGCCACCAGCAGAGATGTCGTTGCTAGCGCGTTTAGTGAGACCCAGTACTTC. Full variable domain (rest looked up from reference TRBV15 and TRBJ2-5): DAMVIQNPRYQVTQFGKPVTLSCSQTLNHNVMYWYQQKSSQAPKLLFHYYDKDFNNEADTPDNFQSRRPNTSFCFLDIRSPGLGDTAMYLCATSRDVVASAFSETQYFGPGTRLLVL.